What follows is one TCR beta chain and its context. What it binds is not known. V was cut by 2 bases and J by 4 bases, with 9 bases left in between. There are 14 residues in the CDR3. Germline CDR1 MNHEY, CDR2 SMNVEV (reference sequence). The sample originates from a study of vaccination and CD4 T cells after COVID-19. Regarding treatment: approximately 9-day PBMC culture with coronavirus spike peptide pools or control peptides (ViraFEST assay). Oncomine TCR Beta short-read sequencing was applied to DNA from cultured CD4+ T cells. TCRdb called the PCR reads again in MiXCR, with one record for every CDR3 protein. This sample has approximately 12,000 distinct CDR3 sequences, with 30% found just once.

The V gene is TRBV27, the J gene TRBJ1-3; D is unresolved. Sequencing was done on a sample of cultured CD4+ T cells from blood. This TCR was sampled from a human donor with COVID-19. CDR3 coding DNA: TGTGCCAGCAGTTTAGAGGGTTCGGGAAACACCATATATTTT. Protein: CASSLEGSGNTIYF.